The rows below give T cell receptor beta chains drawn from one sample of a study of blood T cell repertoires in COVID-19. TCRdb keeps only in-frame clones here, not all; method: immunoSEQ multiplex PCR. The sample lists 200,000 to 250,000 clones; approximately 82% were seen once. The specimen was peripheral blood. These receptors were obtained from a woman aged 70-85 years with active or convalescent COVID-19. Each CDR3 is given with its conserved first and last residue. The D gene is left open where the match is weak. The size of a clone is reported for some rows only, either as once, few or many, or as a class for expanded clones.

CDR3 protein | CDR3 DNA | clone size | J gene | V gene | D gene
CASSQWAGREKLFF | TGTGCCAGCAGCCAATGGGCAGGGCGGGAAAAACTGTTTTTT | NA | TRBJ1-4 | TRBV14 | NA
CASSSGQGYTEAFF | TGTGCCAGCAGTTCTGGGCAGGGATACACTGAAGCTTTCTTT | NA | TRBJ1-1 | TRBV6-5 | NA
CASSQAREQLYGYTF | TGTGCCAGCAGCCAAGCTCGGGAACAGCTCTATGGCTACACCTTC | NA | TRBJ1-2 | TRBV4-2 | NA
CASSEGWRGTEAFF | TGTGCCAGCAGTGAAGGCTGGAGGGGCACTGAAGCTTTCTTT | NA | TRBJ1-1 | TRBV25-1 | NA
CASSYTATNEKLFF | TGTGCCAGCAGCTATACTGCAACTAATGAAAAACTGTTTTTT | NA | TRBJ1-4 | TRBV5-4 | NA
CASSPLAGDLYNEQFF | TGCGCCAGCAGTCCCCTGGCGGGGGACCTTTACAATGAGCAGTTCTTC | NA | TRBJ2-1 | TRBV23-1 | TRBD2
CASSLAGGSHIQYF | TGCGCCAGCAGCCTGGCGGGAGGGTCGCACATTCAGTACTTC | NA | TRBJ2-4 | TRBV5-1 | TRBD2
CASSAGLAAGQYF | TGTGCCAGCAGCGCTGGACTAGCGGCCGGGCAGTACTTC | NA | TRBJ2-7 | TRBV27 | TRBD2
CASSPGTGDGGKLFF | TGTGCCAGCAGTCCGGGGACAGGGGATGGTGGAAAACTGTTTTTT | NA | TRBJ1-4 | TRBV6-5 | TRBD1
CASNQGARNQPQHF | TGTGCCAGTAATCAGGGGGCAAGAAATCAGCCCCAGCATTTT | NA | TRBJ1-5 | TRBV19 | TRBD1
CASSVAGRGSRETQYF | TGTGCCAGCAGCGTAGCGGGGCGGGGGTCTAGGGAGACCCAGTACTTC | NA | TRBJ2-5 | TRBV9 | TRBD2
CASSPQISGNTIYF | TGTGCCAGCAGTCCCCAAATCTCTGGAAACACCATATATTTT | NA | TRBJ1-3 | TRBV5-4 | NA
CATSRPGQQETQYF | TGTGCCACCAGCAGACCTGGACAGCAAGAGACCCAGTACTTC | once | TRBJ2-5 | TRBV15 | NA
CASSKRPGKTYEQYF | TGTGCCAGCAGCAAAAGGCCGGGAAAAACCTACGAGCAGTACTTC | NA | TRBJ2-7 | TRBV21-1 | NA
CASSLSGSSTDTQYF | TGCGCCAGCAGCCTGAGCGGCTCTAGCACAGATACGCAGTATTTT | NA | TRBJ2-3 | TRBV5-1 | NA
CAQTQGGTEAFF | TGTGCCCAAACCCAGGGGGGTACTGAAGCTTTCTTT | NA | TRBJ1-1 | TRBV30 | TRBD1
CASTPGLAGGRGYEQYF | TGTGCCAGCACCCCTGGACTAGCGGGGGGGCGGGGCTACGAGCAGTACTTC | NA | TRBJ2-7 | TRBV7-2 | TRBD2
CASSLREASSYNEQFF | TGCGCCAGCAGCTTACGGGAGGCGAGCTCCTACAATGAGCAGTTCTTC | NA | TRBJ2-1 | TRBV5-1 | TRBD2
CASASSGRGTGELFF | TGTGCCAGCGCTTCTAGCGGGAGAGGCACCGGGGAGCTGTTTTTT | NA | TRBJ2-2 | TRBV10-3 | TRBD2
CASSSILDFVTYEQYF | TGTGCCAGCAGTTCCATCCTGGACTTCGTAACCTACGAGCAGTACTTC | NA | TRBJ2-7 | TRBV6-5 | NA
CSVEVTYEQYF | TGCAGCGTTGAAGTCACCTACGAGCAGTACTTC | NA | TRBJ2-7 | TRBV29-1 | NA
CASRAGQGYGYTF | TGTGCCAGCAGAGCGGGACAGGGATACGGCTACACCTTC | many | TRBJ1-2 | TRBV6-5 | TRBD1
CASSLSTTTYGGGFREQFF | TGCGCCAGCAGCTTGTCAACGACGACCTATGGCGGGGGGTTTCGTGAGCAGTTCTTC | NA | TRBJ2-1 | TRBV5-1 | TRBD2
CASGRGGSSYEQYF | TGTGCCAGCGGACGGGGGGGTAGCTCCTACGAGCAGTACTTC | NA | TRBJ2-7 | TRBV7-2 | TRBD2
CASSPFPAGQGSSQYF | TGCGCCAGCAGCCCCTTCCCAGCGGGACAGGGATCCTCCCAGTACTTC | NA | TRBJ2-5 | TRBV4-1 | TRBD1
CASSVALGLAPTDTQYF | TGTGCCAGCAGTGTAGCTCTAGGACTAGCTCCCACAGATACGCAGTATTTT | NA | TRBJ2-3 | TRBV28 | TRBD2
CASSPDRASYNSPLHF | TGCGCCAGCAGCCCCGACAGGGCCTCCTATAATTCACCCCTCCACTTT | NA | TRBJ1-6 | TRBV5-1 | TRBD1
CSAPKRGGYNEQFF | TGCAGCGCTCCCAAGCGGGGGGGATACAATGAGCAGTTCTTC | NA | TRBJ2-1 | TRBV29-1 | TRBD2
CAISPQGAETEAFF | TGTGCCATCAGTCCCCAGGGGGCGGAGACTGAAGCTTTCTTT | NA | TRBJ1-1 | TRBV10-3 | TRBD1
CASSSGGDRVAEAFF | TGTGCCAGCAGCTCAGGAGGGGACAGGGTTGCTGAAGCTTTCTTT | NA | TRBJ1-1 | TRBV7-3 | TRBD1
CAIKVNVGESAPSGNTIYF | TGTGCCATCAAGGTGAATGTAGGTGAAAGCGCCCCCTCTGGAAACACCATATATTTT | NA | TRBJ1-3 | TRBV10-3 | NA
CASSVGQAGGTDTQYF | TGTGCCAGCAGCGTAGGCCAAGCGGGCGGCACAGATACGCAGTATTTT | NA | TRBJ2-3 | TRBV9 | NA
CAWSVQLEGEAFF | TGTGCCTGGAGTGTACAGCTTGAAGGCGAAGCTTTCTTT | NA | TRBJ1-1 | TRBV30 | NA
CASTAGVVEKLFF | TGTGCCAGCACCGCCGGGGTGGTAGAAAAACTGTTTTTT | NA | TRBJ1-4 | TRBV12-3/TRBV12-4 | NA
CSVVRTGGYGYTF | TGCAGCGTTGTAAGGACAGGAGGCTATGGCTACACCTTC | NA | TRBJ1-2 | TRBV29-1 | TRBD1
CASSLSPPVIYGYTF | TGTGCCAGCAGTTTAAGTCCTCCAGTCATCTATGGCTACACCTTC | NA | TRBJ1-2 | TRBV28 | NA
CASSLDRGEAYEQYF | TGTGCCAGCAGCTTAGATCGAGGCGAAGCCTACGAGCAGTACTTC | few | TRBJ2-7 | TRBV11-2 | NA
CASSYSKQNNEKLFF | TGTGCCAGCAGTTACTCGAAACAGAATAATGAAAAACTGTTTTTT | NA | TRBJ1-4 | TRBV6-6 | NA
CASSTRTGGDNSPLHF | TGTGCCAGCAGTACACGGACAGGGGGGGACAATTCACCCCTCCACTTT | NA | TRBJ1-6 | TRBV28 | TRBD1
CASSLQGFEQYF | TGTGCCAGCAGTCTACAGGGTTTCGAGCAGTACTTC | NA | TRBJ2-7 | TRBV11-1 | NA
CASSQGQGSIGGGYTF | TGTGCCAGCAGCCAAGGACAGGGAAGTATTGGTGGAGGCTACACCTTC | NA | TRBJ1-2 | TRBV4-2 | TRBD1
CASSPDTCSPLHF | TGCGCCAGCAGCCCGGACACTTGTTCACCCCTCCACTTT | NA | TRBJ1-6 | TRBV5-1 | NA
CASGMGQGNQPQHF | TGTGCCAGTGGGATGGGACAGGGCAATCAGCCCCAGCATTTT | few | TRBJ1-5 | TRBV19 | TRBD1
CASRPQMNTEAFF | TGTGCCAGTAGACCGCAGATGAACACTGAAGCTTTCTTT | few | TRBJ1-1 | TRBV19 | NA
CASSSGGQTEQYF | TGTGCCAGCAGTTCGGGAGGGCAGACCGAGCAGTACTTC | few | TRBJ2-7 | TRBV28 | TRBD2
CASSPGQGSREQYF | TGTGCCAGCTCACCAGGGCAGGGTTCGCGGGAGCAGTACTTC | NA | TRBJ2-7 | TRBV18 | NA
CASSPGQGVTEAFF | TGTGCCAGCAGCCCCGGACAGGGAGTAACTGAAGCTTTCTTT | NA | TRBJ1-1 | TRBV7-9 | TRBD1
CASSLGTASTDTQYF | TGTGCCAGCAGCCTAGGGACAGCTAGCACAGATACGCAGTATTTT | NA | TRBJ2-3 | TRBV7-2 | TRBD1
CSVVGAGGGNTIYF | TGCAGCGTTGTTGGGGCAGGGGGCGGAAACACCATATATTTT | NA | TRBJ1-3 | TRBV29-1 | TRBD1
CASSLAPDQPQHF | TGTGCCAGCAGCTTAGCCCCCGATCAGCCCCAGCATTTT | NA | TRBJ1-5 | TRBV5-4 | NA
CASSLASGARGEAFF | TGCGCCAGCAGCTTGGCATCAGGGGCGCGGGGGGAAGCTTTCTTT | NA | TRBJ1-1 | TRBV5-1 | NA
CSVVRLVGNEQFF | TGCAGCGTTGTTCGCCTAGTCGGGAATGAGCAGTTCTTC | NA | TRBJ2-1 | TRBV29-1 | NA